This T cell receptor (beta chain) was identified during a study of STAT5B mutations in CD4+ large granular lymphocyte leukemia. Regarding the study as a whole: No patients shared main leukemic clonotypes, though around 24% appeared at low frequency elsewhere.

Libraries were prepared by immunoSEQ multiplex PCR; TCRdb keeps only in-frame clonotypes and omits some of them. The top ten hold approximately 2.5% of the sample, which has 25,000 to 35,000 clones, around 73% seen once. Comments on this clone: What it recognizes is unknown.

This CDR3 region has 14 residues. Trimming left V 3 bases short and J 4 bases short, with 13 bases between. The germline gives CDR1 SGDLS, CDR2 YYNGEE. Healthy controls were blood donor buffy coats. The V and J genes are TRBV9 and TRBJ1-1; D unresolved. The sequencing input was CD4+ T cells from blood buffy coats. The origin of this receptor is a human donor in good health. The CDR3, as DNA: TGTGCCAGCAGCGAGGGTATAGATGGCACTGAAGCTTTCTTT. It specifies CASSEGIDGTEAFF.